Listed here are 26 T cell receptor beta chains from one sample, sequenced in a study of technical replicates of blood from a handful of donors (dated by TCRdb to about 2017). Library construction relied on the immunoSEQ multiplex PCR assay. Held by TCRdb, this immuneACCESS table contains in-frame sequences only and omits some clones. Under half of the omission traces to an unresolved V gene where checked; the cause of the rest is unknown. This sample gives about 80,000 clones in total; 95% to 98% of them show up just once. Roughly 0.34% of the sample goes to the ten largest clones. Source material: T cells isolated from PBMCs. The receptors were gathered from a human donor in good health.

The chain recombines TRBV7-9 with TRBJ2-3, with D uncertain. V was shortened by 6 bases and J by 2 bases, with 6 bases between the two germline ends. The germline V gene has CDR1 SEHNR and CDR2 FQNEAQ (reference sequence). This CDR3 region has 12 residues. For the CDR3, the DNA is TGTGCCAGCAGTCTTTCCACAGATACGCAGTATTTT. It translates to CASSLSTDTQYF.

J is TRBJ2-2 and V is TRBV25-1; D ambiguous. Trimming pared 5 bases from V and 4 bases from J, leaving 5 bases between. The CDR3 totals 12 residues. Germline CDR1 and CDR2: MGHDK and SYGVNS. This CDR3 reads CASSLGTGELFF. The CDR3 DNA follows: TGTGCCAGCAGTCTAGGCACCGGGGAGCTGTTTTTT.

The chain recombines TRBV28 with TRBJ1-1; the match to TRBD1 covers 9 bases. The CDR3 sequence is 16 residues long. The J segment lost 0 bases and the V segment lost 5 bases, leaving 7 bases of the junction unmatched. Germline V gives CDR1 MDHEN, CDR2 SYDVKM. The CDR3 sequence: CASSSYRGRVNTEAFF. In nucleotides, the CDR3 is TGTGCCAGCAGTAGCTACAGGGGGCGGGTGAACACTGAAGCTTTCTTT.

The chain couples TRBV19 to TRBJ1-2; TRBD1 agrees at 7 bases. Germline V gene lookup returns CDR1 LNHDA and CDR2 SQIVND (reference sequence). CDR3 length: 17 amino acids. The junction had 17 bases not matched to a gene; V was cut back by 6 bases and J by 4 bases. The DNA of the CDR3 is TGTGCCAGTAGCGAATCCCTCTGGGACAGCCGAACCTATGGCTACACCTTC. This gives the protein CASSESLWDSRTYGYTF.

The chain uses TRBV5-1 and TRBJ2-3, with 8 bases matching TRBD2. CDR3 size: 14 residues. Germline CDR1 and CDR2: SGHRS and YFSETQ. J was trimmed by 2 bases and V by 9 bases; bases with no gene match: 8. This chain's CDR3 is CATSGGGPTDTQYF. In nucleotides, the CDR3 is TGCGCCACCTCGGGAGGGGGGCCCACAGATACGCAGTATTTT.

The rearrangement uses TRBV6-5 and TRBJ2-7; 12 bases are shared with TRBD2. The CDR3 spans 15 residues. Germline CDR1 MNHEY, CDR2 SVGAGI. J lost 6 bases, V lost 2 bases, and 5 bases had no gene match. In DNA form, the CDR3 reads TGTGCCAGCAGTTACAGGACTAGCGGGAAAAGCGAGCAGTACTTC. Translated: CASSYRTSGKSEQYF.

This chain uses TRBV27 with TRBJ1-5; TRBD1 matches 8 bases. CDR3 length: 14 amino acids. Per germline, CDR1 MNHEY and CDR2 SMNVEV (reference sequence). V lost 1 base to trimming and J lost 4 bases; unmatched junction nucleotides: 0. CDR3 residues: CASSLWTGNQPQHF. CDR3 nucleotide sequence: TGTGCCAGCAGTTTATGGACAGGGAATCAGCCCCAGCATTTT.

V gene TRBV7-3 combines with J gene TRBJ2-2, with TRBD2 as a possible D gene (5 bases). The germline V and J ends were trimmed by 5 bases and 2 bases, with 18 bases remaining between them. Looked up from germline, CDR1 is SGHTA and CDR2 is FQGTGA. The CDR3 loop spans 17 amino acids. CDR3 in DNA: TGTGCCAGCAGCGCCCGGGCGGGCCCCCATAACACCGGGGAGCTGTTTTTT. Its protein product is CASSARAGPHNTGELFF.

This chain uses TRBV18 with TRBJ1-2, with 10 bases aligning to TRBD1. Trimming cost V 6 bases and J 4 bases; bases outside gene matches: 8. The CDR3 spans 15 residues. CDR1 is KGHSH and CDR2 is LQKENI in the germline V gene. Here the CDR3 DNA reads TGTGCCAGCTCTTCTTCCGGGACAGGGGCCTATGGCTACACCTTC. Translating it yields CASSSSGTGAYGYTF.

This clone was recorded only once. The chain has TRBV19 and TRBJ1-1; 7 nucleotides agree with TRBD1. Per germline, CDR1 LNHDA and CDR2 SQIVND (reference sequence). The CDR3 contains 17 residues. V gave up 6 bases and J gave up 1 base; unmatched junction bases: 14. CDR3 in DNA: TGTGCCAGTAGCGTGACAGGGATTATAGGGCCGAACACTGAAGCTTTCTTT. This translates into CASSVTGIIGPNTEAFF.

This clone was seen a single time. The rearrangement uses TRBV5-3 and TRBJ1-5; 9 nucleotides match TRBD1. TRBV5-3 has ORF status, its function being uncertain. Germline trimming cut 0 bases from V and 1 base from J; bases unmatched to any gene: 2. The CDR3 extends over 16 amino acids. The CDR3 reads CARSLVGTGSNQPQHF. The CDR3 DNA reads TGTGCCAGAAGCTTGGTAGGGACAGGGAGCAATCAGCCCCAGCATTTT.

J is TRBJ2-7 and V is TRBV18; 8 bases line up with TRBD1. The CDR3 extends over 15 amino acids. V was clipped by 5 bases and J by 2 bases; unmatched bases: 8. The germline V gene has CDR1 KGHSH and CDR2 LQKENI. The CDR3 DNA reads as TGTGCCAGCTCAGCCGGGACAGGTCTAACCTACGAGCAGTACTTC. Encoded protein: CASSAGTGLTYEQYF.

The chain recombines TRBV7-9 with TRBJ1-1; D call uncertain. Germline lookup yields CDR1 SEHNR and CDR2 FQNEAQ (reference sequence). Trimming took off 1 base at V and 7 bases at J, with 10 bases between the two ends. The length of the CDR3 is 13 residues. The DNA of the CDR3 is TGTGCCAGCAGCTTAGACTGGTCCTTTGAAGCTTTCTTT. This codes for CASSLDWSFEAFF.

The chain couples TRBV2 to TRBJ2-5; no clear D. The CDR3 totals 13 residues. V was trimmed by 8 bases and J by 1 base, leaving 11 bases between them. CDR1 is SNHLY and CDR2 is FYNNEI in the germline V gene. CDR3 sequence: CASCRRLQETQYF. The CDR3 region has the DNA TGTGCCAGCTGTCGACGACTCCAAGAGACCCAGTACTTC.

This rearrangement joins TRBV5-1 to TRBJ1-1; 10 bases match TRBD1. After removal of 3 bases from V and 8 bases from J, the junction contained 7 bases not matched to a gene. Germline V gene lookup returns CDR1 SGHRS and CDR2 YFSETQ. The CDR3 is made up of 14 amino acids. This CDR3 reads CASSWDRGWREAFF. The CDR3, as DNA: TGCGCCAGCAGCTGGGACAGGGGATGGAGGGAAGCTTTCTTT.

The V call is TRBV10-3, the J call TRBJ2-7, with TRBD1 matching over 9 bases. The CDR3 has 14 amino acids. V lost 6 bases to trimming and J lost 2 bases; unmatched junction nucleotides: 5. The germline CDR1 and CDR2 sequences are ENHRY and SYGVKD. The CDR3 region is CAIRLDRGAYEQYF. In DNA, the CDR3 is TGTGCCATCAGATTGGACAGGGGAGCCTACGAGCAGTACTTC.

V is TRBV13 and J is TRBJ2-5; perhaps TRBD2 as D (5 bases). With 6 bases removed from V and 3 bases from J, the gap between germline ends came to 14 bases. The CDR3 extends over 14 amino acids. Germline lookup yields CDR1 PRHDT and CDR2 FYEKMQ (reference sequence). The CDR3 protein is CASSWLGLKETQYF. The CDR3 DNA reads TGTGCCAGCAGTTGGCTTGGACTGAAAGAGACCCAGTACTTC.

The chain carries TRBV10-3 and TRBJ1-1; tentative D call: TRBD1 (6 bases). The CDR3 runs 15 residues. V was cut by 2 bases and J by 1 base, with 11 bases left in between. Germline V gene sequence: CDR1 ENHRY, CDR2 SYGVKD. The CDR3 loop is CAISEPLGQNTEAFF. The CDR3 coding sequence is TGTGCCATCAGTGAGCCACTGGGACAGAACACTGAAGCTTTCTTT.

V usage is TRBV27 and J usage is TRBJ1-5; D possibly corresponds to TRBD1 (6 bases). The CDR3 extends over 15 amino acids. Looked up from germline, CDR1 is MNHEY and CDR2 is SMNVEV (reference sequence). Trimming shortened V by 2 bases and J by 2 bases, and 10 bases separated the two germline ends. The CDR3 region is CASSLVGGGNQPQHF. The CDR3 DNA follows: TGTGCCAGCAGTTTAGTAGGGGGAGGCAATCAGCCCCAGCATTTT.

This chain joins TRBV7-3 and TRBJ2-1; TRBD2 aligns across 11 bases. The junction had 11 bases not matched to a gene; V was cut back by 5 bases and J by 2 bases. CDR3 length equals 18 residues. Per germline, CDR1 SGHTA and CDR2 FQGTGA. CDR3 residues: CASSPSWVAGGPYNEQFF. The CDR3 bases are TGTGCCAGCAGCCCCAGTTGGGTAGCGGGAGGGCCCTACAATGAGCAGTTCTTC.

The CDR3 spells CASSQQGSRADTQYF. CDR3 DNA: TGTGCCAGTAGTCAGCAGGGGAGCCGCGCAGATACGCAGTATTTT. V is TRBV19 and J is TRBJ2-3, with D possibly TRBD1 on 6 matching bases. The CDR3 contains 15 residues. With 5 bases removed from V and 4 bases from J, the gap between germline ends came to 16 bases. From germline, CDR1 is LNHDA and CDR2 SQIVND (reference sequence).

The chain joins TRBV29-1 to TRBJ1-1; D remains unclear. The CDR3 consists of 10 residues. Germline V lookup: CDR1 SQVTM, CDR2 ANQGSEA. V dropped 2 bases and J dropped 10 bases, with 8 bases sitting between them. CDR3 loop: CSVERYGAFF. The CDR3, as DNA: TGCAGCGTTGAACGGTATGGAGCTTTCTTT.

The rearrangement links TRBV10-2 to TRBJ2-7; 7 bases fit TRBD2. The ends lost 0 bases at V and 4 bases at J; junction bases unmatched: 9. Germline V lookup: CDR1 WSHSY, CDR2 SAAADI. This CDR3 has 16 amino acids. The CDR3 protein is CASSESMGGWVYEQYF. The DNA of the CDR3 is TGCGCCAGCAGTGAGTCGATGGGAGGGTGGGTTTACGAGCAGTACTTC.

V gene TRBV5-1 combines with J gene TRBJ2-7; the match to TRBD2 covers 8 bases. V lost 1 base and J lost 7; bases outside the gene matches: 7. Germline loops: CDR1 SGHRS, CDR2 YFSETQ. This CDR3 region has 14 residues. The CDR3 loop is CASSLTGGPREQYF. For the CDR3, the DNA is TGCGCCAGCAGCTTGACGGGAGGGCCACGAGAGCAGTACTTC.

The chain employs TRBV5-1 and TRBJ2-3, with D unclear. The CDR3 spans 16 residues. The germline gives CDR1 SGHRS, CDR2 YFSETQ. V lost 4 bases, J lost 0 bases, and 15 bases lay in between. The CDR3 region is CASSQVGLLSTDTQYF. CDR3 sequence (DNA): TGCGCCAGCAGCCAAGTGGGCCTTCTCAGCACAGATACGCAGTATTTT.

The genes are TRBV5-6 and TRBJ2-7; tentatively, D is TRBD1 (6 bases). V was shortened by 1 base and J by 6 bases, with 14 bases between the two germline ends. CDR3 length equals 14 residues. Per the germline V gene, CDR1 is SGHDT and CDR2 is YYEEEE. As DNA, the CDR3 is TGTGCCAGCAGCTTGTCAGGGACACCGCTCGAGCAGTACTTC. Its protein is CASSLSGTPLEQYF.